The 6 T cell receptor beta chains reported below all come from one sample, sequenced in a study of blood T cell repertoires in COVID-19. Sequencing was performed with immunoSEQ multiplex PCR; in TCRdb, only in-frame clones are kept and a portion is missing. The sample has about 180,000 clones, 65% to 90% seen once. The sequencing sample was made of peripheral blood. The receptors shown here come from a man over 45 with active or convalescent COVID-19.

For this clone: Different DNA sequences within this sample yield the same CDR3. The chain combines TRBV3-1 (or the pseudogene TRBV3-2) with TRBJ1-6; weak D call: TRBD1 (5 bases). CDR3 size: 13 residues. Germline V gives CDR1 LGHDT, CDR2 YNNKEL (reference sequence). V lost 0 bases and J 9 bases, leaving 6 bases between the germline ends. The CDR3 loop reads CASSQEGGSPLHF. CDR3 sequence (DNA): TGTGCCAGCAGCCAAGAGGGGGGTTCACCCCTCCACTTT.

The chain combines TRBV7-2 with TRBJ2-2, with TRBD2 matching over 13 bases. With V trimmed by 6 bases and J by 6 bases, 7 bases remained unmatched. This CDR3 has 16 residues. Germline CDR1 and CDR2: SGHTA and FQGNSA. The CDR3 here is CASRFSGTSGAGELFF. The CDR3 nucleotides read TGTGCCAGCAGATTCTCGGGGACTAGCGGGGCCGGGGAGCTGTTTTTT.

This clone was picked up one time. The chain recombines TRBV3-1 (or the pseudogene TRBV3-2) with TRBJ2-2; 11 bases are shared with TRBD2. The CDR3 is 15 residues long. J gave up 6 bases and V 5 bases, and 5 bases lay outside the gene matches. Germline CDR1 is LGHDT and CDR2 is YNNKEL (reference sequence). The CDR3: CASSSTSGTPGELFF. In DNA, the CDR3 is TGTGCCAGCAGCTCGACTAGCGGGACTCCCGGGGAGCTGTTTTTT.

The chain is built from TRBV6-5 and TRBJ1-2, with no clear D. Germline V gene lookup returns CDR1 MNHEY and CDR2 SVGAGI. Between the trimmed V and J ends, which lost 2 bases and 3 bases, there was a span of 7 bases. The CDR3 runs 13 residues. The CDR3 is CASSYRLDYGYTF. As DNA, the CDR3 is TGTGCCAGCAGTTACAGACTGGACTATGGCTACACCTTC.

The V call is TRBV28, the J call TRBJ1-2; tentatively, D is TRBD1 (6 bases). Trimming took off 0 bases at V and 0 bases at J, with 11 bases between the two ends. CDR3 size: 16 residues. Germline CDR1 and CDR2: MDHEN and SYDVKM. In DNA form, the CDR3 reads TGTGCCAGCAGTTTATGGATGACAGGAACTAACTATGGCTACACCTTC. Translating it yields CASSLWMTGTNYGYTF.

This clone was seen once. The V call is TRBV6-4, the J call TRBJ2-1, with 12 bases identical to TRBD2. Unmatched junction bases numbered 7, after V lost 4 bases and J lost 9 bases. This CDR3 region has 15 residues. The germline V gene encodes CDR1 MRHNA and CDR2 SNTAGT. This CDR3 reads CASSASGGASSEQFF. As DNA, the CDR3 is TGTGCCAGCAGTGCTAGCGGGGGGGCCAGTAGTGAGCAGTTCTTC.